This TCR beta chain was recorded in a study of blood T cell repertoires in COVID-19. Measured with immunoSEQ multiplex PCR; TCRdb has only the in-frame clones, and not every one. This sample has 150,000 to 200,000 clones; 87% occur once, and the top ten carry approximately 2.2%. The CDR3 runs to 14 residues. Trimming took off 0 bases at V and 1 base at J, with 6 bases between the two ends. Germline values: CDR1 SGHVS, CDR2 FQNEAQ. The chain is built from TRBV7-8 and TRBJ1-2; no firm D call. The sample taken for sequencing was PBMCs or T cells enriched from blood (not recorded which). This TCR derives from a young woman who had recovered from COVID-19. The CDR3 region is CASSLAGVNYGYTF. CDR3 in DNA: TGTGCCAGCAGCTTAGCGGGAGTTAACTATGGCTACACCTTC.